A single sample is the source of the 24 T cell receptor beta chains below, sequenced in a study of T-cell reconstitution after alpha-beta-depleted transplantation in children (TCRdb year 2016). Libraries were prepared through PCR. Sequencing was performed on an Illumina HiSeq 2500. TCR library preparation used molecular barcoding, with unique molecular identifiers applied to normalize quantification of the TCRbeta repertoire. TCRdb reprocessing: public reads trimmed at Q25 with fastp, clones called with MiXCR, in-frame beta chains kept. Rows matching on CDR3 protein sequence are summarized as one entry with the most common DNA and genes. The sample contains about 230,000 distinct CDR3 sequences, about 11% of them found a single time. The ten largest clonotypes hold approximately 2.9% of the sample. The specimen was PBMCs from the stem cell graft donor, collected from the stem cell graft. The receptors here all came from a human donor who donated a stem cell graft to a child with acute lymphoblastic leukemia.

This sequence joins TRBV7-9 and TRBJ2-7; TRBD1 aligns across 8 bases. V trimming: 2 bases; J trimming: 4 bases; junction bases outside the gene matches: 4. Looked up from germline, CDR1 is SEHNR and CDR2 is FQNEAQ (reference sequence). The CDR3 loop spans 14 amino acids. CDR3 sequence (DNA): TGTGCCAGCAGCTTACCAGACAGGGGTTACGAGCAGTACTTC. Translation: CASSLPDRGYEQYF.

This clonotype was found a few times. This chain joins TRBV28 and TRBJ2-5, with D perhaps given as TRBD1 or TRBD2 (5 bases each). The CDR3 spans 14 residues. Per germline, CDR1 MDHEN and CDR2 SYDVKM. V lost 5 bases and J 3 bases, leaving 13 bases between the germline ends. The CDR3 region is CASSGGSLEETQYF. The CDR3 nucleotides read TGTGCCAGCAGTGGGGGTAGCCTGGAAGAGACCCAGTACTTC. Together with reference TRBV28 and TRBJ2-5, the CDR3 gives the full variable domain: DVKVTQSSRYLVKRTGEKVFLECVQDMDHENMFWYRQDPGLGLRLIYFSYDVKMKEKGDIPEGYSVSREKKERFSLILESASTNQTSMYLCASSGGSLEETQYFGPGTRLLVL.

This clonotype was counted at least ten times. The V gene is TRBV5-1, the J gene TRBJ2-5, with 7 nucleotides matching TRBD2. Germline V gene data show CDR1 as SGHRS and CDR2 as YFSETQ. The junction had 4 bases not matched to a gene; V was cut back by 0 bases and J by 5 bases. This CDR3 is built from 14 residues. The CDR3 region has the DNA TGCGCCAGCAGCTTGGTCCAAGCGGGGGAGACCCAGTACTTC. This sequence encodes CASSLVQAGETQYF.

This clonotype was observed a few times. The rearrangement uses TRBV7-6 and TRBJ2-1, with unresolved D. This CDR3 is 16 amino acids long. Germline CDR1 is SGHVS and CDR2 is FNYEAQ. Trimming took off 5 bases at V and 0 bases at J, with 14 bases between the two ends. The CDR3 is CASSLLSFGSYNEQFF. The CDR3 DNA reads as TGTGCCAGCAGCCTCCTTAGTTTTGGCTCCTACAATGAGCAGTTCTTC.

Here the CDR3 DNA reads TGTGCCACCAGCAGAGATAGGGCAAGCAATCAGCCCCAGCATTTT. This gives the protein CATSRDRASNQPQHF. The chain carries TRBV15 and TRBJ1-5; unclear D gene. V lost 0 bases to trimming and J lost 1 base, with 7 bases between them. Germline V lookup: CDR1 LNHNV, CDR2 YYDKDF (reference sequence). This CDR3 is built from 15 residues.

J is TRBJ2-7 and V is TRBV7-6, with 8 bases fitting TRBD1. After removal of 4 bases from V and 2 bases from J, the junction contained 7 bases not matched to a gene. Germline V CDR1 and CDR2: SGHVS, FNYEAQ. There are 15 residues in the CDR3. The CDR3 sequence: CASSSKNRGTYEQYF. The DNA for the CDR3 is TGTGCCAGCAGCTCGAAAAACAGGGGGACCTACGAGCAGTACTTC.

This clonotype was observed at least ten times. V and J are TRBV20-1 and TRBJ1-4, with D possibly being TRBD1 (5 bases). The germline V gene has CDR1 DFQATT and CDR2 SNEGSKA (reference sequence). Trimming left V 3 bases short and J 6 bases short, with 14 bases between. This CDR3 has 14 amino acids. CDR3 amino acids: CSARGLLVDEKLFF. CDR3 DNA sequence: TGCAGTGCTAGGGGACTTTTGGTGGATGAAAAACTGTTTTTT.

At least ten counts were recorded for this clonotype. This chain links TRBV27 with TRBJ2-7; TRBD2 matches 7 bases. This CDR3 region has 14 residues. CDR1 is MNHEY and CDR2 is SMNVEV in the germline V gene (reference sequence). Trimming at V came to 3 bases and at J to 6 bases, leaving 8 bases not matched to a gene. The CDR3 loop is CASSFALREGEQYF. The CDR3 DNA sequence: TGTGCCAGCAGTTTTGCGCTAAGGGAGGGCGAGCAGTACTTC.

The sample holds many counts of this clonotype. CDR3 in amino acids: CASSSSGTRRGETQYF. The CDR3 region has the DNA TGTGCCAGCAGTTCCTCCGGCACCCGGCGGGGAGAGACCCAGTACTTC. The chain uses TRBV6-5 and TRBJ2-5; D perhaps matches TRBD2 (6 bases). This CDR3 has 16 amino acids. Per the germline V gene, CDR1 is MNHEY and CDR2 is SVGAGI. Trimming stripped 4 bases from V and 4 bases from J, with 19 bases between.

This clonotype was detected many times. The rearrangement uses TRBV5-1 and TRBJ2-3, with D perhaps matching TRBD2 (5 bases). This CDR3 is built from 15 residues. V dropped 2 bases and J dropped 0 bases, with 10 bases sitting between them. CDR1 is SGHRS, CDR2 YFSETQ, per germline. CDR3 DNA: TGCGCCAGCAGCTTTGAGCGGAGTAGCACAGATACGCAGTATTTT. This sequence encodes CASSFERSSTDTQYF.

This clonotype was recorded many times. The gene calls are TRBV3-1 and TRBJ2-6; 11 bases are shared with TRBD1. Germline lookup yields CDR1 LGHDT and CDR2 YNNKEL (reference sequence). The junction had 10 bases not matched to a gene; V was cut back by 6 bases and J by 0 bases. The CDR3 consists of 19 residues. The CDR3 DNA reads TGTGCCAGCAGTCGGACAGGGGGCCTTTACCTCTCTGGGGCCAACGTCCTGACTTTC. Translation gives CASSRTGGLYLSGANVLTF.

This clonotype was observed many times. CDR3 sequence reads: CSARGDRGHGNTIYF. The DNA of the CDR3 is TGCAGTGCTAGAGGGGACAGGGGGCATGGAAACACCATATATTTT. V gene TRBV20-1 combines with J gene TRBJ1-3, with 12 bases that match TRBD1. Germline V gives CDR1 DFQATT, CDR2 SNEGSKA (reference sequence). The CDR3 has 15 residues. The V and J ends lost 1 base and 3 bases, in that order; junction bases with no gene match: 1.

There are a few counts of this clonotype. The chain recombines TRBV4-1 with TRBJ2-5; perhaps D is TRBD1 or TRBD2 (5 bases each). V was trimmed by 1 base and J by 7 bases, leaving 19 bases between them. The germline gives CDR1 MGHRA, CDR2 YSYEKL. The CDR3 is made up of 16 amino acids. CDR3 bases: TGCGCCAGCAGCCAAGGGGGCCGGACTCCGGCAAGGACCCAGTACTTC. This sequence encodes CASSQGGRTPARTQYF.

This clonotype was recorded at least ten times. The chain carries TRBV20-1 and TRBJ2-7; no clear D. Per the germline V gene, CDR1 is DFQATT and CDR2 is SNEGSKA (reference sequence). V gave up 1 base and J gave up 2 bases, with 6 bases separating them. The CDR3 has 12 residues. The CDR3 region has the DNA TGCAGTGCTAGAGTACAGACCTACGAGCAGTACTTC. Its translation is CSARVQTYEQYF.

This clonotype occurred many times. J is TRBJ1-5 and V is TRBV6-6, with no clear D. CDR1 MNHNY and CDR2 SVGAGI come from the germline V gene (reference sequence). The CDR3 consists of 12 residues. Trimming left V 8 bases short and J 2 bases short, with 7 bases between. The CDR3 protein is CASGEGNQPQHF. CDR3 coding DNA: TGTGCCAGCGGGGAGGGCAATCAGCCCCAGCATTTT.

This clonotype was seen many times. This chain joins TRBV29-1 and TRBJ2-1; 7 bases map to TRBD2. CDR3 size: 13 residues. J was trimmed by 8 bases and V by 5 bases; bases with no gene match: 9. Germline CDR1 is SQVTM and CDR2 is ANQGSEA. CDR3 region: CSVNAGVFHEQFF. CDR3 DNA: TGCAGCGTTAACGCGGGAGTATTCCATGAGCAGTTCTTC.

Concerning this clonotype itself: Possible read error: a much larger clone is one base away. The J gene is TRBJ2-7, the V gene TRBV28; D ambiguous. This CDR3 is 14 amino acids long. CDR1 and CDR2 from the germline V gene are MDHEN and SYDVKM. The CDR3 DNA sequence: TGTGCCAGCAGTCCTGGTGCCCTCCTCTACGGGCAGTACTTC. This gives the protein CASSPGALLYGQYF. The variable domain in full, completed from reference TRBV28 and TRBJ2-7, reads DVKVTQSSRYLVKRTGEKVFLECVQDMDHENMFWYRQDPGLGLRLIYFSYDVKMKEKGDIPEGYSVSREKKERFSLILESASTNQTSMYLCASSPGALLYGQYFGPGTRLTVT.

For this clonotype: A much bigger clone sits one base away, suggesting this may be a read error. The rearrangement links TRBV5-1 to TRBJ2-4; D is unclear. Germline lookup yields CDR1 SGHRS and CDR2 YFSETQ. This CDR3 comprises 16 residues. As DNA, the CDR3 is TGCGCCAGCAGCTTGGGGGATAGAATAGCCAAAAACAGTCAGTACTTC. Its protein is CASSLGDRIAKNSQYF.

The CDR3 sequence: CASSWGAGTTDTQYF. In DNA, the CDR3 is TGTGCCAGCAGTTGGGGCGCGGGAACTACAGATACGCAGTATTTT. This chain links TRBV12-3 or TRBV12-4 with TRBJ2-3; possible D gene TRBD2, 6 bases. V was shortened by 4 bases and J by 3 bases, with 14 bases between the two germline ends. The CDR3 runs 15 residues.

This clonotype was observed at least ten times. The chain recombines TRBV20-1 with TRBJ2-7; TRBD2 matches at 12 bases. The CDR3 loop spans 14 amino acids. The germline V gene encodes CDR1 DFQATT and CDR2 SNEGSKA (reference sequence). The ends lost 1 base at V and 5 bases at J; junction bases unmatched: 3. The CDR3 DNA reads as TGCAGTGCTAGAGGGACTAGCGGGACAGACGAGCAGTACTTC. As protein: CSARGTSGTDEQYF.

This clonotype was seen many times. The chain combines TRBV29-1 with TRBJ1-2; TRBD1 is a possible D gene (6 bases). Trimming left V 6 bases short and J 2 bases short, with 10 bases between. CDR1 SQVTM and CDR2 ANQGSEA come from the germline V gene. This CDR3 has 12 residues. The CDR3 sequence is CSVQQGNYGYTF. The CDR3 region has the DNA TGCAGCGTCCAACAGGGAAACTATGGCTACACCTTC. Complete variable domain (other parts from reference TRBV29-1 and TRBJ1-2): SAVISQKPSRDICQRGTSLTIQCQVDSQVTMMFWYRQQPGQSLTLIATANQGSEATYESGFVIDKFPISRPNLTFSTLTVSNMSPEDSSIYLCSVQQGNYGYTFGSGTRLTVV.

At least ten counts were recorded for this clonotype. V is TRBV4-3 and J is TRBJ2-1, with 8 bases fitting TRBD1. Germline assignment: CDR1 LGHNA and CDR2 YSLEER. The CDR3 spans 16 residues. V was clipped by 3 bases and J by 4 bases; unmatched bases: 8. CDR3 region: CASSQTEDRAYNEQFF. CDR3 nucleotides: TGCGCCAGCAGCCAGACGGAGGACAGGGCATACAATGAGCAGTTCTTC.

The rearrangement uses TRBV20-1 and TRBJ1-3; 8 bases fit TRBD1. V lost 4 bases to trimming and J lost 2 bases; unmatched junction nucleotides: 4. Looked up from germline, CDR1 is DFQATT and CDR2 is SNEGSKA (reference sequence). The length of the CDR3 is 14 residues. As DNA, the CDR3 is TGCAGTGCTAAGGGACAGGCCACTGGAAACACCATATATTTT. Translation: CSAKGQATGNTIYF.

The sample holds many counts of this clonotype. The chain joins TRBV20-1 to TRBJ2-2; maybe TRBD2 (5 bases). CDR3 length: 13 residues. Trimming left V 3 bases short and J 2 bases short, with 7 bases between. Germline assignment: CDR1 DFQATT and CDR2 SNEGSKA (reference sequence). CDR3 loop: CSASWTNTGELFF. The DNA for the CDR3 is TGCAGTGCTAGCTGGACTAACACCGGGGAGCTGTTTTTT.